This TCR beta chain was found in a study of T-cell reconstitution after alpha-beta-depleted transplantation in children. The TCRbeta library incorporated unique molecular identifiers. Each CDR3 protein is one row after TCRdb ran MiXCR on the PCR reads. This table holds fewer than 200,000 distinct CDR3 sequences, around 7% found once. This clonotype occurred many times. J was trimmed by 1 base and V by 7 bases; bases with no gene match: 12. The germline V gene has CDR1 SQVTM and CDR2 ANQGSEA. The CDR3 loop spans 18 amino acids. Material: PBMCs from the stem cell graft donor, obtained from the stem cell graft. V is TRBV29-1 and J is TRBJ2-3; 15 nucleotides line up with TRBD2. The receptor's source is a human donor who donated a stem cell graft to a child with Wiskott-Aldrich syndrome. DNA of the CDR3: TGCAGCGCGGGACTAGCGGGAGGTCTATGGTCTCGCACAGATACGCAGTATTTT. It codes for CSAGLAGGLWSRTDTQYF.